This T cell receptor (beta chain) was sequenced for a study of shared clonotypes between healthy human individuals. Study-level results: A small donor pool kept down the genetic and exposure-history diversity that was represented. Among a handful of donors, around 5% of naive CD4 clonotypes were found in common.

Concerning this clone: Its specificity is not known.

Per the germline V gene, CDR1 is SGHTA and CDR2 is FQGNSA. CDR3 size: 17 residues. V gave up 6 bases and J gave up 4 bases; unmatched junction bases: 9. Cells designated naive CD8 were CD45RO-negative and were positively selected for CCR7, with terminally differentiated effector memory CD45RA+ cells excluded. Execution of the assay was at deep level. Original processing methods: Junction-only sequences without quality scores came from ImmunoSEQ, so filtering differed. Generated by immunoSEQ multiplex PCR, the TCRdb table keeps only in-frame clones and is missing some. The D gene and trimming were derived from the DNA, and the V and J assignments and clone size from that table. The sample carries around 2.1 million clones, about 93% recorded once.

This clonotype originated in a man aged 18 to 29 in good health. Some clones in this sample may be carry-over from other donors' samples. The V gene is TRBV7-2, the J gene TRBJ2-7; 16 positions match TRBD2. What was sequenced was naive CD8+ T cells from PBMCs. CDR3 sequence (DNA): TGTGCCAGCAGTTGGGGACTAGCGGGAGGGCCTTCTTACGAGCAGTACTTC. It specifies CASSWGLAGGPSYEQYF.